What follows describes a single T cell receptor (beta chain). This sample is part of a study of OX40 agonist ivuxolimab in advanced cancers. Study-wide background: All patients had ivuxolimab intravenously every 2 weeks at 0.01 to 10 mg/kg.

Assay used: immunoSEQ multiplex PCR; TCRdb lists only in-frame clones, some missing. The sample lists around 64,000 clones; approximately 80% were seen once. Germline-derived CDR1 and CDR2 are PRHDT and FYEKMQ (reference sequence). This CDR3 is 13 amino acids long. Between the trimmed V and J ends, which lost 2 bases and 0 bases, there was a span of 4 bases. The receptor's source is an adult with an advanced solid tumor such as melanoma, head and neck, liver or kidney cancer. This specimen was CD4+ or CD8+ T cells sorted from blood, taken in a trial of the OX40 agonist ivuxolimab. The V and J genes are TRBV13 and TRBJ1-1; D remains ambiguous. Here the CDR3 reads CASSLFMNTEAFF. CDR3 DNA sequence: TGTGCCAGCAGCTTATTCATGAACACTGAAGCTTTCTTT.